The 26 T cell receptor beta chains given below trace back to one sample, sequenced in a study of T cells in Graves' hyperthyroidism and ophthalmopathy. Regions amplified from RNA transcripts were the TCR beta CDR3 regions. The primer set for the first-round RT-PCR of the TCR CDR3 was HTBI. TCRdb ran MiXCR on the multiplex PCR reads and lists one entry per CDR3 protein. The sample lists some 800,000 distinct CDR3 sequences, 38% occurring once. Sequences were obtained from blood. The receptors originated from a man aged 18 to 35 with Graves' hyperthyroidism.

The chain joins TRBV20-1 to TRBJ2-7; D assignment may be TRBD1 or TRBD2 (7 bases each). Germline V gene data show CDR1 as DFQATT and CDR2 as SNEGSKA (reference sequence). CDR3 length: 15 residues. The V end lost 4 bases, the J end lost 3 bases, and 19 bases lay between the germline ends. The CDR3 bases are TGCAGTGCTACAGGGGGGGGCGCGGGACTCTACGAGCAGTACTTC. Translating it yields CSATGGGAGLYEQYF.

This clonotype has at least ten counts. The chain joins TRBV2 to TRBJ1-5; 7 nucleotides match TRBD1. Per germline, CDR1 SNHLY and CDR2 FYNNEI. The CDR3 sequence is 15 residues long. Trimming took 6 bases from V and 2 from J; bases not matched to a gene: 7. This CDR3 reads CASRRQGGGNQPQHF. The CDR3 coding sequence is TGTGCCAGCAGAAGACAGGGTGGGGGCAATCAGCCCCAGCATTTT. Together with reference TRBV2 and TRBJ1-5, the CDR3 gives the full variable domain: EPEVTQTPSHQVTQMGQEVILRCVPISNHLYFYWYRQILGQKVEFLVSFYNNEISEKSEIFDDQFSVERPDGSNFTLKIRSTKLEDSAMYFCASRRQGGGNQPQHFGDGTRLSIL.

This clonotype was detected many times. The chain links TRBV29-1 to TRBJ2-7; D may match TRBD1 or TRBD2 (5 bases each). The germline V and J ends were trimmed by 4 bases and 4 bases, with 5 bases remaining between them. The length of the CDR3 is 10 residues. Germline V gives CDR1 SQVTM, CDR2 ANQGSEA. The CDR3 loop is CSVGGYEQYF. In DNA form, the CDR3 reads TGCAGCGTTGGGGGGTACGAGCAGTACTTC.

V gene TRBV20-1 combines with J gene TRBJ2-7; the D gene is possibly TRBD1 (5 bases). This CDR3 region has 14 residues. The germline gives CDR1 DFQATT, CDR2 SNEGSKA (reference sequence). Trimming took off 1 base at V and 4 bases at J, with 14 bases between the two ends. CDR3 in amino acids: CSARVGAELYEQYF. CDR3 nucleotide sequence: TGCAGTGCTAGAGTAGGGGCCGAGCTATACGAGCAGTACTTC.

The chain links TRBV7-9 to TRBJ1-1, with D unclear. V lost 4 bases and J lost 3, with 12 bases in between. Germline CDR1 reads SEHNR; CDR2 reads FQNEAQ (reference sequence). This CDR3 has 14 amino acids. The CDR3 reads CASSSGGRHTEAFF. The CDR3 DNA sequence: TGTGCCAGCAGCTCAGGAGGGAGGCACACTGAAGCTTTCTTT.

The chain has TRBV5-1 and TRBJ1-5; tentatively, D is TRBD1 (6 bases). This CDR3 is built from 13 residues. Germline loops: CDR1 SGHRS, CDR2 YFSETQ. The V and J ends lost 2 bases and 6 bases respectively, with 9 bases between them. The CDR3 region has the DNA TGCGCCAGCAGCTTTACAGGGCTTCAGCCCCAGCATTTT. It yields the protein CASSFTGLQPQHF.

The V gene is TRBV25-1, the J gene TRBJ1-2; D gene uncertain. Germline loops: CDR1 MGHDK, CDR2 SYGVNS. V lost 1 base and J 2 bases, leaving 8 bases between the germline ends. The CDR3 runs to 14 residues. The CDR3 nucleotides are TGTGCCAGCAGTGAATTCGGCAGAAACTATGGCTACACCTTC. This sequence encodes CASSEFGRNYGYTF.

This rearrangement joins TRBV20-1 to TRBJ2-7; TRBD2 matches 9 bases. CDR3 length: 16 residues. Germline-derived CDR1 and CDR2 are DFQATT and SNEGSKA (reference sequence). V was clipped by 3 bases and J by 6 bases; unmatched bases: 15. CDR3 in DNA: TGCAGTGCTAGCAGCCGGTCTAGCGGGGCGGTGGGCGAGCAGTACTTC. It encodes CSASSRSSGAVGEQYF.

This clonotype showed up many times. V usage is TRBV29-1 and J usage is TRBJ1-1; tentatively, D is TRBD1 (5 bases). The CDR3 length is 15 residues. The germline V gene has CDR1 SQVTM and CDR2 ANQGSEA. V was trimmed by 3 bases and J by 4 bases, leaving 18 bases between them. This chain's CDR3 is CSVDGIRRGGTEAFF. For the CDR3, the DNA is TGCAGCGTTGATGGGATCCGGAGGGGTGGCACTGAAGCTTTCTTT. Drawing the rest from reference TRBV29-1 and TRBJ1-1, the complete variable domain is SAVISQKPSRDICQRGTSLTIQCQVDSQVTMMFWYRQQPGQSLTLIATANQGSEATYESGFVIDKFPISRPNLTFSTLTVSNMSPEDSSIYLCSVDGIRRGGTEAFFGQGTRLTVV.

There are a few counts of this clonotype. The chain employs TRBV7-9 and TRBJ1-6, with a possible D match to TRBD1 (5 bases). Between the trimmed V and J ends, which lost 5 bases and 9 bases, there was a span of 23 bases. CDR1 is SEHNR and CDR2 is FQNEAQ in the germline V gene (reference sequence). This CDR3 region has 17 residues. In nucleotides, the CDR3 is TGTGCCAGCAGCACTAGCGGGCCAGGGAAAAGTAGTTCACCCCTCCACTTT. It translates to CASSTSGPGKSSSPLHF.

This chain joins TRBV5-1 and TRBJ2-7, with 9 bases fitting TRBD2. The J segment lost 6 bases and the V segment lost 4 bases, leaving 11 bases of the junction unmatched. The CDR3 has 15 residues. From germline, CDR1 is SGHRS and CDR2 YFSETQ. The CDR3 loop reads CASSPPSGGGAEQYF. CDR3 in DNA: TGCGCCAGCAGCCCCCCTTCAGGCGGGGGGGCCGAGCAGTACTTC. Full variable domain (rest looked up from reference TRBV5-1 and TRBJ2-7): KAGVTQTPRYLIKTRGQQVTLSCSPISGHRSVSWYQQTPGQGLQFLFEYFSETQRNKGNFPGRFSGRQFSNSRSEMNVSTLELGDSALYLCASSPPSGGGAEQYFGPGTRLTVT.

This clonotype was seen ten or more times. The V gene is TRBV15, the J gene TRBJ2-5; no reliable D call. Germline loops: CDR1 LNHNV, CDR2 YYDKDF (reference sequence). This CDR3 contains 13 residues. The germline V and J ends were trimmed by 6 bases and 5 bases, with 13 bases remaining between them. CDR3 sequence: CATRSLDRETQYF. DNA for the CDR3: TGTGCCACCAGGTCTCTCGACCGGGAGACCCAGTACTTC.

The chain combines TRBV6-1 with TRBJ1-2; 10 nucleotides line up with TRBD1. The CDR3 spans 14 residues. With V trimmed by 6 bases and J by 4 bases, 5 bases remained unmatched. CDR1 and CDR2 (germline): MNHNS, SASEGT. The CDR3 protein is CASRLTGGGYGYTF. CDR3 DNA: TGTGCCAGCAGGCTGACAGGGGGCGGCTATGGCTACACCTTC.

There are a few counts of this clonotype. This chain links TRBV6-5 with TRBJ2-6; TRBD1 might be the D (6 bases). The V end lost 5 bases, the J end lost 0 bases, and 8 bases lay between the germline ends. From germline, CDR1 is MNHEY and CDR2 SVGAGI. The CDR3 is made up of 15 amino acids. The CDR3 here is CASSTGSSGANVLTF. CDR3 coding DNA: TGTGCCAGCAGTACAGGGAGCTCTGGGGCCAACGTCCTGACTTTC.

Notes on this clonotype: A read error may explain this, as a much larger clone is one base away. This sequence joins TRBV15 and TRBJ1-4; a weak D match, TRBD1 (6 bases). V dropped 1 base and J dropped 0 bases, with 15 bases sitting between them. CDR3 size: 18 residues. CDR1 is LNHNV, CDR2 YYDKDF, per germline (reference sequence). The CDR3 coding sequence is TGTGCCACCAGCAGAGGAGGGGACACAATTGCAACTAATGAAAAACTGTTTTTT. This sequence encodes CATSRGGDTIATNEKLFF.

The chain carries TRBV20-1 and TRBJ2-2; D is perhaps TRBD1 or TRBD2 (6 bases each). Germline CDR1 DFQATT, CDR2 SNEGSKA (reference sequence). Trimming took 7 bases from V and 9 from J, leaving 15 bases between them. This CDR3 comprises 12 residues. The CDR3 loop reads CSVVRGHRELFF. CDR3 nucleotide sequence: TGCAGTGTGGTGCGGGGACACCGGGAGCTGTTTTTT.

V usage is TRBV12-3 or TRBV12-4 and J usage is TRBJ2-7; D is possibly TRBD1 (5 bases). Trimming removed 5 bases at V and 3 bases at J, with 8 bases between. This CDR3 is built from 12 residues. CDR3 nucleotides: TGTGCCAGCAGTCAGACAGACTACGAGCAGTACTTC. This encodes CASSQTDYEQYF.

The chain combines TRBV7-3 with TRBJ2-7; 7 bases are shared with TRBD2. Germline V CDR1 and CDR2: SGHTA, FQGTGA. This CDR3 spans 16 amino acids. The junction had 12 bases not matched to a gene; V was cut back by 4 bases and J by 3 bases. CDR3 in DNA: TGTGCCAGCAGCTCCCCCCTTGGGAGCGGGATCTACGAGCAGTACTTC. Translated, it gives CASSSPLGSGIYEQYF.

The chain joins TRBV10-3 to TRBJ2-7; 7 nucleotides line up with TRBD2. From germline, CDR1 is ENHRY and CDR2 SYGVKD. The V gene end was trimmed by 3 bases and the J gene end by 2 bases; junction bases not matched to a gene: 16. The CDR3 has 18 residues. The CDR3 protein is CAISDHGVKGGFTYEQYF. In DNA, the CDR3 is TGTGCCATCAGTGATCATGGGGTGAAGGGAGGGTTCACCTACGAGCAGTACTTC.

This clonotype was detected many times. V gene TRBV7-2 combines with J gene TRBJ1-2; 7 bases map to TRBD1. The CDR3 length is 15 residues. V shed 6 bases and J 5 bases; nucleotides not matched to a gene: 12. Germline loops: CDR1 SGHTA, CDR2 FQGNSA. The chain's CDR3 is CASSGDRVWNYGYTF. Written as DNA, the CDR3 is TGTGCCAGCAGTGGGGACAGAGTCTGGAATTATGGCTACACCTTC.

The chain carries TRBV7-9 and TRBJ2-5; 7 bases fit TRBD2. The CDR3 runs to 17 residues. J was trimmed by 4 bases and V by 5 bases; bases with no gene match: 16. CDR1 is SEHNR, CDR2 FQNEAQ, per germline (reference sequence). This chain's CDR3 is CASSPHSQGPGGETQYF. CDR3 DNA sequence: TGTGCCAGCAGCCCCCACTCCCAGGGCCCGGGAGGAGAGACCCAGTACTTC.

In its sample, this clonotype was seen many times. This clone may be a read error of a much larger clone one base away. The chain couples TRBV12-3 or TRBV12-4 to TRBJ1-5; D remains unclear. The CDR3 covers 13 residues. In DNA, the CDR3 is TGTGCCAGCAGCTTAGTCAGCAATCAGCCCCAGCATTTT. Translation: CASSLVSNQPQHF.

This clonotype came up a few times. V and J are TRBV9 and TRBJ1-6, with unresolved D. The length of the CDR3 is 14 residues. The V end lost 5 bases, the J end lost 0 bases, and 6 bases lay between the germline ends. Germline V gives CDR1 SGDLS, CDR2 YYNGEE. The CDR3 DNA reads TGTGCCAGCAGTCCTAACTCCTATAATTCACCCCTCCACTTT. This codes for CASSPNSYNSPLHF.

The J gene is TRBJ1-2, the V gene TRBV5-6; 7 positions agree with TRBD1. With 4 bases clipped from V and 0 bases from J, the junction kept 3 bases outside the gene matches. This CDR3 has 14 residues. The germline gives CDR1 SGHDT, CDR2 YYEEEE. The CDR3 DNA reads TGTGCCAGCAGCACCGGACAGGCTAACTATGGCTACACCTTC. The encoded protein is CASSTGQANYGYTF.

A remark on this clonotype: The junction departs from the called germline gene at one end, perhaps through a read error. J is TRBJ2-7 and V is TRBV2; no definite D call. This CDR3 spans 14 amino acids. Per the germline V gene, CDR1 is SNHLY and CDR2 is FYNNEI. DNA of the CDR3: TGTGCCGGCAGTGATTTGAGGTTCGCCTACGAGCAGTACTTC. Amino acids: CAGSDLRFAYEQYF.

This clonotype occurred a few times. V usage is TRBV20-1 and J usage is TRBJ1-2; 10 bases agree with TRBD1. The CDR3 consists of 15 residues. V trimming: 4 bases; J trimming: 4 bases; junction bases outside the gene matches: 9. Germline V gene data show CDR1 as DFQATT and CDR2 as SNEGSKA (reference sequence). The CDR3 DNA is TGCAGTGCTAACCCCGGACAGGGGGGAAGCTATGGCTACACCTTC. Protein product: CSANPGQGGSYGYTF.